Listed below are T cell receptor beta chains from one sample, sequenced in a study of beta chain features in type 1 diabetes. Assay: immunoSEQ multiplex PCR; the TCRdb copy retains only in-frame clones and omits some. The sample records some 410,000 clones, approximately 15% being singletons. The specimen was naive CD4+ T cells from blood. These receptors all stem from a man between 25 and 39 years old in good health. CDR3s include the opening cysteine and the closing phenylalanine or tryptophan. The D gene is left open where the match is weak. Rows give clone size only sometimes, using once, few, many, or a class for an expanded clone.

D gene	clone size	V gene	J gene	CDR3 DNA	CDR3 protein
-	-	TRBV28	TRBJ2-3	TGTGCCAGCAGCGCACGGTTTTCTAGCACAGATACGCAGTATTTT	CASSARFSSTDTQYF
TRBD1	few	TRBV6-5	TRBJ1-2	TGTGCCAGCAGTTCCTATACAGGGGGCGGCTACACCTTC	CASSSYTGGGYTF
TRBD2	few	TRBV2	TRBJ2-1	TGTGCCAGCAGTGATGGCCTAGCGGGGAACAATGAGCAGTTCTTC	CASSDGLAGNNEQFF
TRBD1	-	TRBV7-8	TRBJ1-5	TGTGCCAGCAGCTTACAGGGGGCGAATCAGCCCCAGCATTTT	CASSLQGANQPQHF
-	few	TRBV7-9	TRBJ1-5	TGTGCCAGCAGCCGGCAGGGAGAGTCTGATCAGCCCCAGCATTTT	CASSRQGESDQPQHF
TRBD2	-	TRBV4-1	TRBJ2-7	TGCGCCAGCAGCCAAGATCTGGGAACAGGGAAAGGACTAGCTGATTCCTACGAGCAGTACTTC	CASSQDLGTGKGLADSYEQYF
-	few	TRBV28	TRBJ1-6	TGTGCCAGCAGTTCCGGCCAGGGTGGAGGGACTATCGGTTCACCCCTCCACTTT	CASSSGQGGGTIGSPLHF
TRBD2	-	TRBV5-4	TRBJ2-1	TGTGCCAGCAGCCAACAGACAGCGGGAGGGTTCAATGAGCAGTTCTTC	CASSQQTAGGFNEQFF
-	many	TRBV9	TRBJ2-7	TGTGCCAGCAGCGTAGGTGCTAGCTACGAGCAGTACTTC	CASSVGASYEQYF
-	few	TRBV5-6	TRBJ2-1	TGTGCCAGCAGCTTGAAGAGGCCAGGGTCTGCCAATGAGCAGTTCTTC	CASSLKRPGSANEQFF
-	few	TRBV4-3	TRBJ2-3	TGCGCCAGCAGCCAAGACGGGGGTACCTCCCCAGATACGCAGTATTTT	CASSQDGGTSPDTQYF
TRBD1	-	TRBV5-4	TRBJ2-3	TGTGCCAGCAGCTTGGGACAGGGTTTTGTGGATACGCAGTATTTT	CASSLGQGFVDTQYF
TRBD2	few	TRBV30	TRBJ2-3	TGTGCCTGGAGTGTTGGCCTAGCGGGAGCCCCAGATACGCAGTATTTT	CAWSVGLAGAPDTQYF
TRBD1	-	TRBV13	TRBJ1-2	TGTGCCAGCAGCTTTGGACAGGAGAGTGGCTACACCTTC	CASSFGQESGYTF
TRBD2	few	TRBV7-2	TRBJ2-2	TGTGCCAGCAGCTTCGCCGGGACTACCAACACCGGGGAGCTGTTTTTT	CASSFAGTTNTGELFF
TRBD1	-	TRBV7-2	TRBJ1-5	TGTGCCAGCAGCTTAGCAGGGACAGGGGGAAATCAGCCCCAGCATTTT	CASSLAGTGGNQPQHF
-	-	TRBV7-9	TRBJ2-2	TGTGCCAGCAGCCTTACCGGGGAGCTGTTTTTT	CASSLTGELFF
-	few	TRBV23-1	TRBJ1-1	TGCGCCAGCAGTCCGTTCACGGGGGGCGCGACAGCTTTCTTT	CASSPFTGGATAFF
-	-	TRBV27	TRBJ2-1	TGTGCCAGCAGTTTAGTTGGGCGCTCTCCCTACAATGAGCAGTTCTTC	CASSLVGRSPYNEQFF
-	-	TRBV5-5	TRBJ1-2	TGTGCCAGCAGCGTCAGGGATGGTAACTATGGCTACACCTTC	CASSVRDGNYGYTF
-	-	TRBV11-1	TRBJ2-3	TGTGCCAGCAGCTTACGACGGGCAGGCGGCCGGGGGAATACGCAGTATTTT	CASSLRRAGGRGNTQYF
TRBD1	-	TRBV18	TRBJ2-7	TGTGCCAGCTCCCGAACAGGGGTGCCCCCCTACGAGCAGTACTTC	CASSRTGVPPYEQYF
TRBD1	-	TRBV7-6	TRBJ2-3	TGTGCCAGCAGCTTACTCGGACAGGGTGCAGATACGCAGTATTTT	CASSLLGQGADTQYF
-	few	TRBV13	TRBJ2-1	TGTGCCAGCAGCTCCTGGTCGCTCCACAATGAGCAGTTCTTC	CASSSWSLHNEQFF
-	-	TRBV10-3	TRBJ2-3	TGTGCCATCAGGACCGGAGATACGCAGTATTTT	CAIRTGDTQYF
TRBD1	-	TRBV5-1	TRBJ2-3	TGCGCCAGCAGCTTGGGGACAGGCCCCACAGATACGCAGTATTTT	CASSLGTGPTDTQYF
-	-	TRBV10-3	TRBJ2-3	TGTGCCATCAGTGAAGCTCGCACAGATACGCAGTATTTT	CAISEARTDTQYF
TRBD1	-	TRBV30	TRBJ1-2	TGTGCCTGGAAACCCGGGACAGCCTTGCTCTATGGCTACACCTTC	CAWKPGTALLYGYTF
-	few	TRBV30	TRBJ1-4	TGTGCCTGGAAAGGGACACCAACTAATGAAAAACTGTTTTTT	CAWKGTPTNEKLFF
-	few	TRBV7-8	TRBJ2-1	TGTGCCAGCAGCTCCCTGAATGAGCAGTTCTTC	CASSSLNEQFF
TRBD1	-	TRBV5-4	TRBJ1-1	TGTGCCAGCAGCTACCGGGACAGGAACACTGAAGCTTTCTTT	CASSYRDRNTEAFF
-	few	TRBV5-4	TRBJ2-7	TGTGCCAGCAAACCTTCGGGGGTTTCCTACGAGCAGTACTTC	CASKPSGVSYEQYF
-	-	TRBV4-1	TRBJ1-3	TGCGCCAGCAGGGGGATCTCTGGAAACACCATATATTTT	CASRGISGNTIYF
TRBD2	-	TRBV13	TRBJ2-1	TGTGCCAGCAGTGGGACTAGCGGGTACAATGAGCAGTTCTTC	CASSGTSGYNEQFF
TRBD1	-	TRBV30	TRBJ1-2	TGTGCCTGGAGTGCTCAGACAGGGTGGTATGGCTACACCTTC	CAWSAQTGWYGYTF
-	-	TRBV18	TRBJ2-5	TGTGCCAGCTCTGTCTTGGGTCAAGAGACCCAGTACTTC	CASSVLGQETQYF
-	few	TRBV29-1	TRBJ2-2	TGCAGCGTCGGCGGACAGTGGAACACCGGGGAGCTGTTTTTT	CSVGGQWNTGELFF
-	few	TRBV7-6	TRBJ2-7	TGTGCCAGCAGACACCCAGCACAGGGTGACGGCTACGAGCAGTACTTC	CASRHPAQGDGYEQYF
-	-	TRBV9	TRBJ1-5	TGTGCCAGCAGCCCTGGACACGATAGCAATCAGCCCCAGCATTTT	CASSPGHDSNQPQHF
-	few	TRBV12-5	TRBJ2-4	TGTGCTAGTGGTTTGGTACCTGGCATCGGAGTAATTCAGTACTTC	CASGLVPGIGVIQYF
-	few	TRBV2	TRBJ2-2	TGTGCCAGCAGTCAGGACCGCGGGGAGCTGTTTTTT	CASSQDRGELFF
TRBD2	-	TRBV9	TRBJ2-3	TGTGCCAGCAGCGTCGGCGGGGGGCCAGGTGATACGCAGTATTTT	CASSVGGGPGDTQYF
-	-	TRBV9	TRBJ2-7	TGTGCCAGCAGCGTACAGGGCTCCCCCGACGAGCAGTACTTC	CASSVQGSPDEQYF
TRBD1	-	TRBV5-6	TRBJ2-5	TGTGCCAGCAGCCCGTTACGGGACAGGCAAGAGACCCAGTACTTC	CASSPLRDRQETQYF
-	few	TRBV15	TRBJ2-1	TGTGCCACCAGCAGAGATCCCGGAGTTGGGGGCTATGAGCAGTTCTTC	CATSRDPGVGGYEQFF
-	few	TRBV2	TRBJ2-1	TGTGCCACCAGTTGGGGGACCGACAGGCAGTTCTTC	CATSWGTDRQFF
-	few	TRBV19	TRBJ2-1	TGTGCCAGTAGTATCCAAAGGGGTGTAACCTACAATGAGCAGTTCTTC	CASSIQRGVTYNEQFF
-	few	TRBV5-4	TRBJ2-3	TGTGCCAGCTCTGGTAGTCTACCACCGGATACGCAGTATTTT	CASSGSLPPDTQYF
-	many	TRBV29-1	TRBJ2-2	TGCAGCGGTGGACAGAACACCGGGGAGCTGTTTTTT	CSGGQNTGELFF
-	-	TRBV7-3	TRBJ2-2	TGTGCCAGCAGCGTACAGGGTAACACCGGGGAGCTGTTTTTT	CASSVQGNTGELFF
TRBD1	many	TRBV30	TRBJ2-5	TGTGCCTGGAGCTCTTTGACAGGGCCACGGGAGACCCAGTACTTC	CAWSSLTGPRETQYF
-	few	TRBV5-6	TRBJ2-7	TGTGCCAGCAGCTTGGGGACCTCCTCCGTAGAGCAGTACTTC	CASSLGTSSVEQYF
-	-	TRBV7-2	TRBJ2-5	TGTGCCAGCAGCTTAAGTCGGACCGTGGAGACCCAGTACTTC	CASSLSRTVETQYF